This entry is about one TCR beta chain. No antigen is known for it. Germline-derived CDR1 and CDR2 are SQVTM and ANQGSEA. V lost 3 bases and J lost 5, with 13 bases in between. The CDR3 sequence is 13 residues long. This sample stems from a study of Ad26.COV2.S vaccination and SARS-CoV-2 variants. Study as a whole: Into the muscle, Ad26.COV2.S was dosed once or twice, 56 days apart. Overall study results and limits: Vaccine recipients posted higher spike-specific TCR breadth than their placebo counterparts.

This sample's treatment: some 20 received Ad26.COV2.S at low or high dose, single or two shots; several received placebo; per-sample allocation not given. Day 63 after the first injection of vaccine or placebo was the sampling time. An Ad26 vector carrying the Wuhan-strain SARS-CoV-2 spike served as the vaccine. Data came from immunoSEQ multiplex PCR; TCRdb stores just in-frame clones and leaves some out. The data show 400,000 or so clones, less than 90% seen once. The input for sequencing was peripheral blood, taken in a trial of Ad26.COV2.S vaccine versus placebo. The receptor was derived from a person between 18 and 60 years old who received the Ad26.COV2.S COVID-19 vaccine or a placebo. This chain links TRBV29-1 with TRBJ1-1; D unresolved. The CDR3 loop is CSVDLGLGTEAFF. CDR3 nucleotide sequence: TGCAGCGTTGATTTGGGATTAGGGACTGAAGCTTTCTTT. Filled out from reference TRBV29-1 and TRBJ1-1, the complete variable domain reads SAVISQKPSRDICQRGTSLTIQCQVDSQVTMMFWYRQQPGQSLTLIATANQGSEATYESGFVIDKFPISRPNLTFSTLTVSNMSPEDSSIYLCSVDLGLGTEAFFGQGTRLTVV.